Listed here are 25 T cell receptor beta chains from one sample, sequenced in a study of breast tumors, draining lymph nodes, adjacent tissues. Axillary draining lymph nodes of breast cancer patients supplied the node samples. TCRdb re-derived calls from the multiplex PCR reads in MiXCR, one entry per CDR3 protein. The table shows approximately 130,000 distinct CDR3 sequences, with about 20% occurring only once. The source material was axillary lymph node tissue. These receptor sequences come from a female donor with breast cancer. Some clones in this sample may be carry-over from other donors' samples.

The table lists this clonotype with many counts. The chain uses TRBV20-1 and TRBJ2-5, with 8 bases aligning to TRBD2. This CDR3 has 16 residues. The junction had 8 bases not matched to a gene; V was cut back by 1 base and J by 1 base. Germline V gene sequence: CDR1 DFQATT, CDR2 SNEGSKA (reference sequence). This CDR3 reads CSARVRAGEFQETQYF. The CDR3 region has the DNA TGCAGTGCTAGAGTGAGAGCGGGAGAGTTCCAAGAGACCCAGTACTTC.

Details on this clonotype: A much bigger clone sits one base away, suggesting this may be a read error. The chain carries TRBV9 and TRBJ2-5; either TRBD1 or TRBD2 may fit D (5 bases each). The germline CDR1 and CDR2 sequences are SGDLS and YYNGEE. The length of the CDR3 is 14 residues. Trimming shortened V by 5 bases and J by 2 bases, and 13 bases separated the two germline ends. CDR3 bases: TGTGCCAGCAGTCGGGGCAGGCAACAAGAGACCCAGTACTTC. It specifies CASSRGRQQETQYF.

In this sample, this clonotype turned up many times. The chain has TRBV7-8 and TRBJ1-6; D gene ambiguous. The V and J ends lost 1 base and 11 bases respectively, with 9 bases between them. The CDR3 has 13 residues. Per the germline V gene, CDR1 is SGHVS and CDR2 is FQNEAQ. The CDR3 sequence is CASSLVPWTPLHF. The DNA of the CDR3 is TGTGCCAGCAGCTTAGTACCCTGGACACCCCTCCACTTT.

Many counts were recorded for this clonotype. V and J are TRBV5-1 and TRBJ2-2; the match to TRBD1 covers 11 bases. Germline-derived CDR1 and CDR2 are SGHRS and YFSETQ. This CDR3 spans 16 amino acids. The V segment lost 7 bases and the J segment 5 bases; nucleotides outside the gene matches: 10. The CDR3 is CASRTGGALETGELFF. CDR3 nucleotide sequence: TGCGCCAGCCGGACAGGGGGCGCGTTAGAGACCGGGGAGCTGTTTTTT.

The gene calls are TRBV28 and TRBJ1-2, with TRBD1 matching 11 bases. J was trimmed by 2 bases and V by 6 bases; bases with no gene match: 5. In germline, CDR1 is MDHEN, CDR2 SYDVKM. The CDR3 extends over 15 amino acids. CDR3 sequence (DNA): TGTGCCAGCAGACCCCGGGACAGGGGGAACTATGGCTACACCTTC. Its protein is CASRPRDRGNYGYTF.

At least ten counts were recorded for this clonotype. The chain recombines TRBV29-1 with TRBJ2-2; D gene unclear. Per the germline V gene, CDR1 is SQVTM and CDR2 is ANQGSEA. The CDR3 has 13 residues. V lost 3 bases to trimming and J lost 2 bases, with 7 bases between them. CDR3 sequence: CSVDPTNTGELFF. CDR3 nucleotide sequence: TGCAGCGTTGATCCGACAAACACCGGGGAGCTGTTTTTT.

In this sample, this clonotype turned up many times. This chain connects TRBV5-1 to TRBJ2-5; 10 bases match TRBD1. CDR3 length equals 15 residues. The germline CDR1 and CDR2 sequences are SGHRS and YFSETQ. Unmatched junction bases numbered 3, after V lost 4 bases and J lost 0 bases. The CDR3 DNA follows: TGCGCCAGCAGCCCCGGGACAGGGGACCAAGAGACCCAGTACTTC. It translates to CASSPGTGDQETQYF.

Remarks on this clonotype: A single base separates this from a much larger clone, so it may be a read error. The conserved phenylalanine or tryptophan normally closing the CDR3 is absent here, so this likely arose from a read error. The V call is TRBV19, the J call TRBJ1-2; D remains ambiguous. V was shortened by 2 bases and J by 2 bases, with 6 bases between the two germline ends. CDR3 length: 13 amino acids. CDR1 and CDR2 from the germline V gene are LNHDA and SQIVND (reference sequence). CDR3: CASSISGNYGYTL. The CDR3 bases are TGTGCCAGTAGTATATCTGGAAACTATGGCTACACCCTC.

To note about this clonotype: A much more abundant neighbour one base away suggests this may be a read error. J is TRBJ2-1 and V is TRBV14; D gene uncertain. The V end was cut by 5 bases, the J end by 3 bases, with 8 bases between. CDR1 and CDR2 (germline): SGHDN, FVKESK. The CDR3 spans 13 residues. CDR3 protein: CASSVAIYNEQFF. DNA of the CDR3: TGTGCCAGCAGCGTGGCTATCTACAATGAGCAGTTCTTC.

This clonotype was counted between two and nine times. The chain links TRBV28 to TRBJ2-7; D is possibly TRBD1 (6 bases). This CDR3 has 13 residues. Germline V gene sequence: CDR1 MDHEN, CDR2 SYDVKM. Trimming cost V 10 bases and J 5 bases, with 18 bases left between them. This chain's CDR3 is CATSHLQGNEQYF. The CDR3 DNA follows: TGTGCCACCAGCCACCTACAGGGAAACGAGCAGTACTTC. Together with reference TRBV28 and TRBJ2-7, the CDR3 gives the full variable domain: DVKVTQSSRYLVKRTGEKVFLECVQDMDHENMFWYRQDPGLGLRLIYFSYDVKMKEKGDIPEGYSVSREKKERFSLILESASTNQTSMYLCATSHLQGNEQYFGPGTRLTVT.

This clonotype was detected only a few times. The J gene is TRBJ2-1, the V gene TRBV28; unclear D gene. Trimming shortened V by 4 bases and J by 4 bases, and 2 bases separated the two germline ends. Germline CDR1 is MDHEN and CDR2 is SYDVKM. The CDR3 contains 11 residues. The CDR3 sequence: CASSYYNEQFF. The CDR3 DNA reads TGTGCCAGCAGTTATTACAATGAGCAGTTCTTC.

This clonotype was found many times. The chain joins TRBV7-2 to TRBJ2-5; D is unclear. The length of the CDR3 is 14 residues. V lost 1 base, J lost 4 bases, and 10 bases lay in between. Germline V lookup: CDR1 SGHTA, CDR2 FQGNSA. The CDR3, as DNA: TGTGCCAGCAGCTTAGAAGCCGGTTTAGAGACCCAGTACTTC. Translation gives CASSLEAGLETQYF.

This clonotype was recorded at least ten times. The chain carries TRBV7-2 and TRBJ2-7; 7 nucleotides align to TRBD1. With 4 bases clipped from V and 4 bases from J, the junction kept 7 bases outside the gene matches. The CDR3 is 14 amino acids. Germline V gene lookup returns CDR1 SGHTA and CDR2 FQGNSA. CDR3 sequence (DNA): TGTGCCAGCAGCTCCAGCAGGGGGATTTACGAGCAGTACTTC. Protein: CASSSSRGIYEQYF.

This clonotype was seen at least ten times. This rearrangement joins TRBV18 to TRBJ1-6; D not certain. The CDR3 runs to 13 residues. V was trimmed by 3 bases and J by 8 bases, leaving 8 bases between them. Germline V gene sequence: CDR1 KGHSH, CDR2 LQKENI. This CDR3 is CASSPAGDSPLHF. CDR3 DNA sequence: TGTGCCAGCTCACCCGCAGGAGATTCACCCCTCCACTTT.

This clonotype has at least ten counts. The J gene is TRBJ2-7, the V gene TRBV5-5; 10 nucleotides line up with TRBD1. This CDR3 is built from 15 residues. Looked up from germline, CDR1 is SGHKS and CDR2 is YYEKEE (reference sequence). V lost 4 bases, J lost 3 bases, and 7 bases stayed unmatched. The DNA for the CDR3 is TGTGCCAGCAGCCCGGTAGGGACAGGGGACTACGAGCAGTACTTC. It translates to CASSPVGTGDYEQYF. The variable domain in full, with the rest retrieved from reference TRBV5-5 and TRBJ2-7, is DAGVTQSPTHLIKTRGQQVTLRCSPISGHKSVSWYQQVLGQGPQFIFQYYEKEERGRGNFPDRFSARQFPNYSSELNVNALLLGDSALYLCASSPVGTGDYEQYFGPGTRLTVT.

Many counts were recorded for this clonotype. Compared with germline, one end of the junction differs, possibly owing to a read error. This chain uses TRBV7-7 with TRBJ2-1; D is uncertain. Germline loops: CDR1 SSHAT, CDR2 FNYEAQ (reference sequence). The CDR3 has 13 residues. The chain's CDR3 is CASSRSRYNEQFF. The DNA for the CDR3 is TGTGCTAGCAGCCGGAGTCGATACAATGAGCAGTTCTTC.

The chain employs TRBV11-2 and TRBJ2-1, with 9 bases that match TRBD2. From germline, CDR1 is SGHAT and CDR2 FQNNGV. Losses at the gene ends were 1 base for V and 1 base for J; bases not matched to a gene: 2. The CDR3 covers 16 residues. The CDR3 sequence: CASSLVLAGSYNEQFF. CDR3 sequence (DNA): TGTGCCAGCAGCTTAGTGCTAGCGGGATCCTACAATGAGCAGTTCTTC. Full variable domain (outside the CDR3, taken from reference TRBV11-2 and TRBJ2-1): EAGVAQSPRYKIIEKRQSVAFWCNPISGHATLYWYQQILGQGPKLLIQFQNNGVVDDSQLPKDRFSAERLKGVDSTLKIQPAKLEDSAVYLCASSLVLAGSYNEQFFGPGTRLTVL.

This clonotype was found a few times. The chain has TRBV6-5 and TRBJ1-2; D call uncertain. V was pared by 2 bases and J by 0 bases, with 7 bases between. The CDR3 has 14 residues. Germline values: CDR1 MNHEY, CDR2 SVGAGI. The CDR3 DNA reads TGTGCCAGCAGTTACCGGGCAGCTAACTATGGCTACACCTTC. Translating gives CASSYRAANYGYTF.

At least ten counts were recorded for this clonotype. This sequence joins TRBV7-3 and TRBJ2-1, with D possibly being TRBD2 (6 bases). CDR1 and CDR2 (germline): SGHTA, FQGTGA. V lost 2 bases and J lost 0, with 14 bases in between. The CDR3 runs to 17 residues. The CDR3 spells CASSLSSASYSYNEQFF. DNA of the CDR3: TGTGCCAGCAGCTTATCTAGCGCCTCTTACTCCTACAATGAGCAGTTCTTC.

This clonotype turned up a few times. This chain uses TRBV18 with TRBJ2-3; D perhaps matches TRBD2 (7 bases). Trimming took 6 bases from V and 3 from J, leaving 16 bases between them. CDR1 is KGHSH, CDR2 LQKENI, per germline. CDR3 length: 15 residues. The CDR3 loop reads CASSLDGGQTDTQYF. CDR3 in DNA: TGTGCCAGCTCCCTGGACGGGGGGCAAACAGATACGCAGTATTTT.

Comments on this clonotype: A much larger clone sits a single nucleotide away, making a read error possible. V usage is TRBV11-1 and J usage is TRBJ2-3; D not resolved. Germline CDR1 SGHAT, CDR2 FQDESV (reference sequence). CDR3 length: 15 amino acids. V was shortened by 2 bases and J by 2 bases, with 11 bases between the two germline ends. CDR3 loop: CASSLNRRITDTQYF. The CDR3 nucleotides are TGTGCCAGCAGCTTAAACCGGCGCATCACAGATACGCAGTATTTT.

This clonotype was seen many times. V usage is TRBV3-1 and J usage is TRBJ2-1, with D maybe TRBD2 (7 bases). The germline CDR1 and CDR2 sequences are LGHDT and YNNKEL (reference sequence). The CDR3 has 12 amino acids. With 3 bases removed from V and 8 bases from J, the gap between germline ends came to 8 bases. CDR3: CASSQGGHEQFF. The CDR3 nucleotides read TGTGCCAGCAGCCAGGGGGGGCATGAGCAGTTCTTC.

This clonotype was observed at least ten times. The J gene is TRBJ2-7, the V gene TRBV7-9; D remains ambiguous. Germline assignment: CDR1 SEHNR and CDR2 FQNEAQ (reference sequence). The CDR3 is 14 residues long. The V end was cut by 4 bases, the J end by 6 bases, with 16 bases between. CDR3 amino acids: CASSSSPLPSEQYF. The DNA for the CDR3 is TGTGCCAGCAGCTCCAGCCCCCTCCCATCCGAGCAGTACTTC. Filled out from reference TRBV7-9 and TRBJ2-7, the complete variable domain reads DTGVSQNPRHKITKRGQNVTFRCDPISEHNRLYWYRQTLGQGPEFLTYFQNEAQLEKSRLLSDRFSAERPKGSFSTLEIQRTEQGDSAMYLCASSSSPLPSEQYFGPGTRLTVT.

The CDR3 nucleotides are TGTGCCAGCGGCCAGGGTACGTCACCCCTCCACTTT. Translation gives CASGQGTSPLHF. The chain links TRBV28 to TRBJ1-6; TRBD1 might be the D (5 bases). The CDR3 loop spans 12 amino acids. Trimming removed 8 bases at V and 10 bases at J, with 12 bases between. Germline V gene lookup returns CDR1 MDHEN and CDR2 SYDVKM.

This clonotype has a count of ten or more. J is TRBJ2-1 and V is TRBV28; D unresolved. V shed 6 bases and J shed 0 bases, with 12 bases lying between them. Germline V gives CDR1 MDHEN, CDR2 SYDVKM. This CDR3 comprises 15 residues. CDR3 sequence reads: CASSDPDRSYNEQFF. The CDR3 DNA sequence: TGTGCCAGCAGCGACCCGGACCGCTCCTACAATGAGCAGTTCTTC.